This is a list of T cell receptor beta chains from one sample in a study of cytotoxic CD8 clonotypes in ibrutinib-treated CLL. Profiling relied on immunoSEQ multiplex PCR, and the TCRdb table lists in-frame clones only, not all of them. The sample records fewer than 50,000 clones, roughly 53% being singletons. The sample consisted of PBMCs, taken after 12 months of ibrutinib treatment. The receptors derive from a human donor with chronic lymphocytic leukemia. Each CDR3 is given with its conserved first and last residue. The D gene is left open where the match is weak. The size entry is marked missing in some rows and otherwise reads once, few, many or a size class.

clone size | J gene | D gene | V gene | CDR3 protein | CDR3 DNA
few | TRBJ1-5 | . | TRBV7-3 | CASSLRLGDQPQHF | TGTGCCAGCAGCTTACGTTTGGGGGATCAGCCCCAGCATTTT
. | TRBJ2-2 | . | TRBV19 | CASNRGPNTGELFF | TGTGCCAGTAATAGGGGCCCGAACACCGGGGAGCTGTTTTTT
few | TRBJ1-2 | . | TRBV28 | CASSEDSSNYGYTF | TGTGCCAGCAGTGAAGACAGTTCTAACTATGGCTACACCTTC
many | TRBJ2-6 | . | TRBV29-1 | CSFRVAGANVLTF | TGCAGCTTCCGGGTAGCTGGGGCCAACGTCCTGACTTTC
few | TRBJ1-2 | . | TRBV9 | CASSVDSWGYTF | TGTGCCAGCAGCGTAGACAGCTGGGGCTACACCTTC
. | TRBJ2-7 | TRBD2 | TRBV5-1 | CASRGSGSLDEQYF | TGCGCCAGCAGGGGAAGCGGGAGCCTCGACGAGCAGTACTTC
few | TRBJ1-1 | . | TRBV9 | CASSVGGDFSEAFF | TGTGCCAGCAGCGTAGGGGGAGATTTTAGTGAAGCTTTCTTT
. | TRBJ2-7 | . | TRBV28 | CASSLEGYEQYF | TGTGCCAGCAGTTTAGAGGGCTACGAGCAGTACTTC
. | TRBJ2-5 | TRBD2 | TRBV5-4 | CASSVGLAGETQYF | TGTGCCAGCAGCGTGGGACTAGCGGGAGAGACCCAGTACTTC
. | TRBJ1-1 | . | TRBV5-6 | CASSTRGLMNTEAFF | TGTGCCAGCAGCACCCGGGGGCTTATGAACACTGAAGCTTTCTTT
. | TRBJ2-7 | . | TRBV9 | CASSPLGREKDEQYF | TGTGCCAGCAGCCCCCTGGGTAGGGAGAAGGACGAGCAGTACTTC
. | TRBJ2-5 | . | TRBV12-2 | CASRLVAVGYF | TGTGCAAGTCGCTTAGTGGCGGTCGGGTACTTC
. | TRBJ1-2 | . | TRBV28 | CASSFTDRLNYGYTF | TGTGCCAGCAGTTTCACCGACAGACTGAACTATGGCTACACCTTC